This T cell receptor (beta chain) was profiled in a study of OX40 agonist ivuxolimab in advanced cancers. About the study: Ivuxolimab, an antibody that agonizes OX40 (CD134), was administered to the patients. Study-wide findings and caveats: There was clonal expansion of CD4+ and CD8+ blood T cells by week 6 at 0.1 to 3.0 mg/kg.

Germline V gene sequence: CDR1 SGDLS, CDR2 YYNGEE. The V and J ends lost 4 bases and 4 bases respectively, with 12 bases between them. The CDR3 is 13 amino acids. A few counts support this clone. Its cognate antigen is unknown. Repertoires were generated with immunoSEQ multiplex PCR, while TCRdb's copy carries only in-frame clones and drops some. The table includes around 29,000 clones, 80% to 95% detected once. The starting material was CD4+ or CD8+ T cells sorted from blood, obtained in a trial of the OX40 agonist ivuxolimab. The receptor comes from an adult with an advanced solid tumor such as melanoma, head and neck, liver or kidney cancer. The gene calls are TRBV9 and TRBJ2-7; no reliable D call. CDR3 residues: CASSPEGWYEQYF. CDR3 bases: TGTGCCAGCAGCCCCGAAGGGTGGTACGAGCAGTACTTC.